Listed below are T cell receptor beta chains from one sample, sequenced in a study of shared clonotypes between healthy human individuals. Sequencing was performed with immunoSEQ multiplex PCR; in TCRdb, only in-frame clones are kept and a portion is missing. Of fewer than 850,000 clones detected, about 90% appear once; the ten largest clones hold 34%. The sample was memory CD8+ T cells from PBMCs. The receptors derive from a man younger than 35 in good health. Some clones in this sample may be carry-over from other donors' samples. The CDR3 runs from the conserved cysteine through the conserved F or W. The size field is filled for only some rows; it gives once, few, many or a size class.

j_call | clone_size | v_call | cdr3_aa
TRBJ1-1 | once | TRBV7-3 | CASSLRGPRTGNTEAFF
TRBJ2-7 | . | TRBV7-2 | CASSPRVPEAHEQYF
TRBJ2-1 | . | TRBV9 | CASSVASGREQFF
TRBJ1-1 | . | TRBV7-8 | CASRHRQDSNTEAFF
TRBJ2-1 | . | TRBV28 | CASSPVPNEQFF
TRBJ2-3 | once | TRBV4-1 | CASSQDRGALGTDTQYF
TRBJ2-3 | . | TRBV7-6 | CASSPQAGGPSDTQYF
TRBJ1-3 | . | TRBV10-3 | CATWGQTGRNTIYF
TRBJ1-6 | . | TRBV11-2 | CASSLAIGTGYNSPLHF
TRBJ2-2 | once | TRBV4-1 | CASSQRGLAGATGELFF
TRBJ2-3 | . | TRBV27 | CASSDSGTSGRASYF
TRBJ2-1 | . | TRBV28 | CASSLRWQVDEQFF
TRBJ2-7 | . | TRBV19 | CASSVLASHYEQYF
TRBJ1-1 | . | TRBV27 | CASSLGGITEAFF
TRBJ1-5 | . | TRBV28 | CAVKLGSPYSNQPQHF
TRBJ2-1 | . | TRBV19 | CASSIDLETALADYNEQFF
TRBJ2-7 | . | TRBV2 | CASGLYEQYF
TRBJ2-3 | . | TRBV5-1 | CASSLVSGVSTDTQYF
TRBJ2-6 | once | TRBV6-5 | CASSPQRSGANVLTF
TRBJ1-1 | . | TRBV28 | CASSPISMNTEAFF
TRBJ2-1 | . | TRBV13 | CASSSGLADNEQFF
TRBJ2-1 | . | TRBV7-8 | CASSSDIRGQSSYNEQFF
TRBJ2-1 | . | TRBV4-3 | CASKKERSYNEQFF
TRBJ1-2 | . | TRBV4-1 | CASSQVGILDGYTF
TRBJ2-3 | . | TRBV7-3 | CASSLNPDTDTQYF
TRBJ2-1 | once | TRBV9 | CASSNTAGGLAALGEQFF
TRBJ2-7 | . | TRBV11-2 | CASSSGLIYEQYF
TRBJ2-7 | . | TRBV5-1 | CASSLTSGTSYEQYF